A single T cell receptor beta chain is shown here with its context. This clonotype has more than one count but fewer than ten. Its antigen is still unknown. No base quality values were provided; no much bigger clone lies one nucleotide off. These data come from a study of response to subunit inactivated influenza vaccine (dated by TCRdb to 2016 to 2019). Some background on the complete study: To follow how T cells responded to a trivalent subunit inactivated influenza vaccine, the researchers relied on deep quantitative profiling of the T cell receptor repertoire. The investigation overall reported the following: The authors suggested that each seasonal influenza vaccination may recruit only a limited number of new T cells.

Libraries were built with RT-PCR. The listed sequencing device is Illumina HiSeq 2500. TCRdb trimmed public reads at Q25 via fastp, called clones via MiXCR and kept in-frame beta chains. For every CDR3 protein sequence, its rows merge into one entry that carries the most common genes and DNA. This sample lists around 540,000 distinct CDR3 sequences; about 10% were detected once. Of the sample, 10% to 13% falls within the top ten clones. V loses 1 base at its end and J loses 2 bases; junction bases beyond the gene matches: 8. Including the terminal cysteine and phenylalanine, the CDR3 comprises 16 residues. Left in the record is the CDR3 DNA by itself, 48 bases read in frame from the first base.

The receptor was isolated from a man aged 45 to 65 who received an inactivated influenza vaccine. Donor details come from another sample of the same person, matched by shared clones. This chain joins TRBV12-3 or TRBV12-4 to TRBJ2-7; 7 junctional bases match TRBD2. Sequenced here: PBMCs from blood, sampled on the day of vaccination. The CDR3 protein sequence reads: CASSLVWGTTTYEQYF. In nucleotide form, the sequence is TGTGCCAGCAGTTTAGTTTGGGGGACTACAACCTACGAGCAGTACTTC.